This paragraph reports one T cell receptor beta chain. Germline CDR1 reads MDHEN; CDR2 reads SYDVKM. The V and J ends lost 4 bases and 4 bases respectively, with 16 bases between them. The CDR3 runs 15 residues. The sample originates from a study of blood T cell repertoires in COVID-19. Whole-study context: COVID-19 samples collected from the United States, Italy and Spain covered acute and convalescent phases. From T cells, B-cell-depleted T cells, or PBMCs came the material, which was cDNA or gDNA.

Authors' analysis steps: Amplification with reference gene primers provided the estimates of nucleated cell counts. The repertoire was sequenced with immunoSEQ multiplex PCR; TCRdb's copy has only in-frame clones and lacks some. V, J and clone size are taken as reported in that table, and D and trimming were inferred from the DNA itself. The sample lists some 68,000 clones, 86% seen once, with about 4.3% in the top ten. The sample comprised peripheral blood. This chain links TRBV28 with TRBJ1-1, with D perhaps TRBD1 (5 bases). This receptor was identified in a man aged 45-60 years with active COVID-19. The CDR3 region is CASSYLRAGGTEAFF. The DNA for the CDR3 is TGTGCCAGCAGTTACCTCAGGGCGGGGGGCACTGAAGCTTTCTTT.